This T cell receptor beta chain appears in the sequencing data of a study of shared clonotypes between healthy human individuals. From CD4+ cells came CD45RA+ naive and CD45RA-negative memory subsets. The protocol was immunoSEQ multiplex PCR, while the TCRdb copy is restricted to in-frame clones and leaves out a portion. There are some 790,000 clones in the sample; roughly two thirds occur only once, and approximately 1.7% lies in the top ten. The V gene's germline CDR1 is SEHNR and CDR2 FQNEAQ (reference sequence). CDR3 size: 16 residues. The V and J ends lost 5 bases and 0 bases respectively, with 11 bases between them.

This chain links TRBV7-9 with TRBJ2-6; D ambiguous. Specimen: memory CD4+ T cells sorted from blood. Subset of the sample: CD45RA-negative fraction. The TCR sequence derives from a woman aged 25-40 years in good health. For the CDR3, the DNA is TGTGCCAGCAGCACGACAAGCTTCTCTGGGGCCAACGTCCTGACTTTC. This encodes CASSTTSFSGANVLTF.